This entry is about one T cell receptor (beta chain). Sequence at one end of the junction differs from germline and may be a read error. These data come from a study of tumor-infiltrating lymphocytes in primary liver carcinoma. There are 15 residues in the CDR3. Germline CDR1 and CDR2: MDHEN and SYDVKM. Taking about 19-32 mg of unsorted bulk tissue, the authors co-extracted RNA and DNA. A primer matching the constant region was used to make TCR beta cDNA from 500 ng of total RNA. Investigators got TCR beta libraries out of three nested multiplex PCR rounds, done with slightly modified ARM-PCR. A C-beta reverse primer was combined with TRBV1-TRBV30 forward primers in the first two PCR rounds, and each round had roughly 11 cycles. Using its own MiXCR run on the multiplex PCR reads, TCRdb lists one record per CDR3 protein. The profile shows 80,000 or so distinct CDR3 sequences, over 55% of them singletons.

The V and J genes are TRBV28 and TRBJ1-2; 7 bases are shared with TRBD1. Sequenced sample: liver tumor tissue from sampling region 4. The subset: tumor region T4, right-lateral pole. This TCR was recovered from a woman aged 55-69 years with primary liver carcinoma and hepatitis B virus infection. Here the CDR3 reads CASSSSLRDSYDYTF. CDR3 in DNA: TGTGCCAGCAGTTCCTCCCTCCGGGACAGCTATGACTACACCTTC.